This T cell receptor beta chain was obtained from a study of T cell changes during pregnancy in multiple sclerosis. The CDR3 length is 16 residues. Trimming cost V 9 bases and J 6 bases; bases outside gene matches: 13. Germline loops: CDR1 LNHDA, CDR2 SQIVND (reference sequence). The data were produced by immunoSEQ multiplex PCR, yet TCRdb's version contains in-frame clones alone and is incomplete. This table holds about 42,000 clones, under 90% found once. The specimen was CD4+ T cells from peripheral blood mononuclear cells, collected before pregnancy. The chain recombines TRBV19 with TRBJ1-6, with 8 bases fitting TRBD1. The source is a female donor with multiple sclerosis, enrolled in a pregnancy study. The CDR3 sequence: CASKTRRDRSNSPLHF. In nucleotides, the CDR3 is TGTGCCAGCAAGACCCGACGGGACAGGAGTAATTCACCCCTCCACTTT.